Each of the 5 T cell receptor beta chains below was sequenced from the same sample in a study of blood T cell repertoires in COVID-19. Assay: immunoSEQ multiplex PCR; the TCRdb copy retains only in-frame clones and omits some. This table holds about 230,000 clones, approximately 87% found once. The sequenced sample was peripheral blood. These receptors were obtained from a woman aged 70-85 years with active or convalescent COVID-19.

The rearrangement joins TRBV6-5 to TRBJ1-2; D uncertain. Trimming took off 6 bases at V and 6 bases at J, with 20 bases between the two ends. This CDR3 has 15 amino acids. CDR1 MNHEY and CDR2 SVGAGI come from the germline V gene. The CDR3 bases are TGTGCCAGCAGAATATCCCCCCCAAACCCGGATGGCTACACCTTC. This encodes CASRISPPNPDGYTF.

The chain recombines TRBV5-1 with TRBJ2-7, with D hard to call. V dropped 5 bases and J dropped 6 bases, with 9 bases sitting between them. There are 11 residues in the CDR3. The germline CDR1 and CDR2 sequences are SGHRS and YFSETQ. The CDR3 DNA sequence: TGCGCCAGCAGTATGGAGAGCGAGCAGTACTTC. Residues: CASSMESEQYF.

The chain employs TRBV6-5 and TRBJ1-2; TRBD1 agrees at 7 bases. CDR3 length: 15 amino acids. J lost 0 bases, V lost 6 bases, and 7 bases had no gene match. The germline gives CDR1 MNHEY, CDR2 SVGAGI. In DNA, the CDR3 is TGTGCCAGCAGCCGATGGGACAGTCCTAACTATGGCTACACCTTC. Translated, it gives CASSRWDSPNYGYTF.

The chain is built from TRBV27 and TRBJ2-3, with 8 bases that match TRBD2. Germline trimming cut 3 bases from V and 6 bases from J; bases unmatched to any gene: 14. Germline V gene lookup returns CDR1 MNHEY and CDR2 SMNVEV (reference sequence). The CDR3 has 17 amino acids. The CDR3 loop reads CASSFRGAGVPRDTQYF. DNA for the CDR3: TGTGCCAGCAGTTTTCGTGGAGCGGGGGTACCCCGCGATACGCAGTATTTT.

The chain links TRBV29-1 to TRBJ1-1; 7 nucleotides match TRBD1. Germline V lookup: CDR1 SQVTM, CDR2 ANQGSEA. V was pared by 4 bases and J by 6 bases, with 5 bases of the junction left unmatched. The CDR3 loop spans 12 amino acids. CDR3 DNA: TGCAGCGTTGGAAGACAGGGAGCTGAAGCTTTCTTT. Its translation: CSVGRQGAEAFF.